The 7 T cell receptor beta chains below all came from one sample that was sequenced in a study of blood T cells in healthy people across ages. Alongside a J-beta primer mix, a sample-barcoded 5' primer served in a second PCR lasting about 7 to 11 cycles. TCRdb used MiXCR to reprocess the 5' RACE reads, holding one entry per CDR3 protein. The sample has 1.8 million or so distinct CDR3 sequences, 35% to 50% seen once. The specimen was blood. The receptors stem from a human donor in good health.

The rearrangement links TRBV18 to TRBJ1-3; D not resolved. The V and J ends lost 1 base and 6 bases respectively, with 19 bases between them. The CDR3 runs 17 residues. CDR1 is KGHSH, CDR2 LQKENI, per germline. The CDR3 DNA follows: TGTGCCAGCTCACCACAGGGCACCGGTAACCCGCTAAACACCATATATTTT. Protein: CASSPQGTGNPLNTIYF.

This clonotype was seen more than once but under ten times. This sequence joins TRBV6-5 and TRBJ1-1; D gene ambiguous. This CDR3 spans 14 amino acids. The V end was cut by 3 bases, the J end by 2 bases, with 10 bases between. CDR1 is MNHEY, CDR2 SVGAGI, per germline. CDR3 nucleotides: TGTGCCAGCAGTTATGAAGATCGAAACACTGAAGCTTTCTTT. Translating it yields CASSYEDRNTEAFF.

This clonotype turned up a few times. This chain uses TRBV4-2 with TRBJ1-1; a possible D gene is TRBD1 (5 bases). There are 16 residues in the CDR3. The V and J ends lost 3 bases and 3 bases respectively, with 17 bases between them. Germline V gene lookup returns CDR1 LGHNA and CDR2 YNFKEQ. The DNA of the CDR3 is TGTGCCAGCAGCCACAGTCCCGGGACTTTGGACACTGAAGCTTTCTTT. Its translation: CASSHSPGTLDTEAFF.

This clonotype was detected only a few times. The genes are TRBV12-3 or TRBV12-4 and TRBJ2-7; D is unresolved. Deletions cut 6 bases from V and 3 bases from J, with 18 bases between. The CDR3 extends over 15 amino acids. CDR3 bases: TGTGCCAGCAGGTCGGCAGCTAAAGGGATCTACGAGCAGTACTTC. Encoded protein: CASRSAAKGIYEQYF.

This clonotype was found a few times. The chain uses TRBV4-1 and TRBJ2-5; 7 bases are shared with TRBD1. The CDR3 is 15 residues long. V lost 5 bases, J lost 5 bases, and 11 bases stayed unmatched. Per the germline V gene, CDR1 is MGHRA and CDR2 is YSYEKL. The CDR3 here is CASSARQGSSETQYF. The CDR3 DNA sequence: TGCGCCAGCAGCGCTAGACAGGGCTCCTCGGAGACCCAGTACTTC.

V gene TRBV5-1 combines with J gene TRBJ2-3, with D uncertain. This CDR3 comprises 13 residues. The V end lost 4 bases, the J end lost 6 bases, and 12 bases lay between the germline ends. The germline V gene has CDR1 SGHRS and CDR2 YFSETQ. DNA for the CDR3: TGCGCCAGCAGCCAACTGGGTGAGGATACGCAGTATTTT. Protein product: CASSQLGEDTQYF.

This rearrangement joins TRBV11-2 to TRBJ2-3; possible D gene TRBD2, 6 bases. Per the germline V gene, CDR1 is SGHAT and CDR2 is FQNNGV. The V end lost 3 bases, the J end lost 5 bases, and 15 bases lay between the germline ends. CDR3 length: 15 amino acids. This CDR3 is CASSLTRIVGDTQYF. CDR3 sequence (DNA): TGTGCCAGCAGCTTGACTAGGATAGTCGGAGATACGCAGTATTTT.